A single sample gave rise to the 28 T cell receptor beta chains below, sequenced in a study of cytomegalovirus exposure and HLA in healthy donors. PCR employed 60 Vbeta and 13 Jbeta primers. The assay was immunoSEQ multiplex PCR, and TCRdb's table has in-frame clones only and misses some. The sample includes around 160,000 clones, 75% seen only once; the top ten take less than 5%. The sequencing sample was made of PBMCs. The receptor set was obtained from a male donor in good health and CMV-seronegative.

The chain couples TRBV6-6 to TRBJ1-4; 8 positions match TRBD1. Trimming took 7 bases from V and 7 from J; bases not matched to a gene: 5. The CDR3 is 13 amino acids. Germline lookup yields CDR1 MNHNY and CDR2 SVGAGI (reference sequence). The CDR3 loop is CASTSQGAEKLFF. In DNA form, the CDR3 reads TGTGCCAGCACTTCGCAGGGGGCTGAAAAACTGTTTTTT.

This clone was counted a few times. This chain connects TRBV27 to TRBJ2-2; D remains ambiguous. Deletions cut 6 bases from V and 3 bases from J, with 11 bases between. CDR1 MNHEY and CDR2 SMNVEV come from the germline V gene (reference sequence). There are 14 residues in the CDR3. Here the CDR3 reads CASSESYDTGELFF. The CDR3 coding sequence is TGTGCCAGCAGCGAGTCGTACGACACCGGGGAGCTGTTTTTT.

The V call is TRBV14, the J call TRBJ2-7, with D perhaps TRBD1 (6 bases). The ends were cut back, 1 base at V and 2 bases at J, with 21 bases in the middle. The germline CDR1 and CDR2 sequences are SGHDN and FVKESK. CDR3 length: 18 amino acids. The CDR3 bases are TGTGCCAGCAGCCAAGTTCGGGCAGGGGTGTGGGAAGCCTACGAGCAGTACTTC. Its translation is CASSQVRAGVWEAYEQYF.

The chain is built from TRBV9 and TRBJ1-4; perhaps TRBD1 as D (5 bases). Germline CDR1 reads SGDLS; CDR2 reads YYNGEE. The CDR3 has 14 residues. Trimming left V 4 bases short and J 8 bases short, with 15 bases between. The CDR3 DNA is TGTGCCAGCAGCTCCGCAGGGATTCGGGAAAAACTGTTTTTT. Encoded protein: CASSSAGIREKLFF.

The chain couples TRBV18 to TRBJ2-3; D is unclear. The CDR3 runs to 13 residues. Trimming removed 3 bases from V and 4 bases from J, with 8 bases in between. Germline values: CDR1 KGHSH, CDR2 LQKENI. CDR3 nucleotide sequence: TGTGCCAGCTCACCGAGGAGTGCAGATACGCAGTATTTT. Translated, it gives CASSPRSADTQYF.

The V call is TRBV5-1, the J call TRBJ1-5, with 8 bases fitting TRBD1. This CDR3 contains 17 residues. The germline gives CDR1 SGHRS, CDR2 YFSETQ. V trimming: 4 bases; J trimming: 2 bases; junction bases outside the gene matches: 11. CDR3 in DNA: TGCGCCAGCAGCCCAAGGGACAGGAGTCTAGGCAATCAGCCCCAGCATTTT. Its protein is CASSPRDRSLGNQPQHF.

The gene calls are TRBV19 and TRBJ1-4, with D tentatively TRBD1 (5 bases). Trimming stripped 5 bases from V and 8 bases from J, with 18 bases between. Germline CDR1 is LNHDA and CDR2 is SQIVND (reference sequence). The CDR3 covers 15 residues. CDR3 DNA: TGTGCCAGTAGTGGGGGAGGGAGCCGGAGCGAAAAACTGTTTTTT. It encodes CASSGGGSRSEKLFF.

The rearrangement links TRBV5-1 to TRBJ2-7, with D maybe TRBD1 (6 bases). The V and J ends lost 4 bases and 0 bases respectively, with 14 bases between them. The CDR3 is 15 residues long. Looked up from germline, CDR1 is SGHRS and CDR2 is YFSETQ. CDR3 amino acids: CASSGATGSSYEQYF. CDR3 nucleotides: TGCGCCAGCAGCGGCGCGACAGGAAGCTCCTACGAGCAGTACTTC.

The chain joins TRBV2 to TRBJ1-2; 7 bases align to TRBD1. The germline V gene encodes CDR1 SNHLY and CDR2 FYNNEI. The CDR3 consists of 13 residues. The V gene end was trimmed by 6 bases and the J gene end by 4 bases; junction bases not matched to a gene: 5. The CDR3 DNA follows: TGTGCCAGCAGGGCAGGACAGGTCTATGGCTACACCTTC. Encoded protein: CASRAGQVYGYTF.

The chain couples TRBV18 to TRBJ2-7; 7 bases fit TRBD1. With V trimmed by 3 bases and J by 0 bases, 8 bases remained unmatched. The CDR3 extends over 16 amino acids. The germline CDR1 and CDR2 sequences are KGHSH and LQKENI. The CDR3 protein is CASSPLYRGGSYEQYF. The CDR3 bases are TGTGCCAGCTCACCCCTCTACAGGGGTGGCTCCTACGAGCAGTACTTC.

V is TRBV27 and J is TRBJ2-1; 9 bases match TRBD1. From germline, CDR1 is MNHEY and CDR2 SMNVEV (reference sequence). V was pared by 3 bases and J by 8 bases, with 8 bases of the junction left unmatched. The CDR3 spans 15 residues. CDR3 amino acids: CASSFSGTGWHEQFF. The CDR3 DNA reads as TGTGCCAGCAGTTTCTCCGGGACAGGGTGGCATGAGCAGTTCTTC.

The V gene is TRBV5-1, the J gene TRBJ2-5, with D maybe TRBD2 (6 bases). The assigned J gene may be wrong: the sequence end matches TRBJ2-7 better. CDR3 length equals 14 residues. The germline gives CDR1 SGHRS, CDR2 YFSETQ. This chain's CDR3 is CASSGGDEGYEQYF. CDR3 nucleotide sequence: TGCGCCAGCAGTGGAGGGGACGAAGGCTACGAGCAGTACTTC.

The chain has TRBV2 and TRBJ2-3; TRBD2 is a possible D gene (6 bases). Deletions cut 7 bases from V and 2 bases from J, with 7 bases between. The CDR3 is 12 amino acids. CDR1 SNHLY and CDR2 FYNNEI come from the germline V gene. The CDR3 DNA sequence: TGTGCCAGCACGGGACTCACAGATACGCAGTATTTT. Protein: CASTGLTDTQYF.

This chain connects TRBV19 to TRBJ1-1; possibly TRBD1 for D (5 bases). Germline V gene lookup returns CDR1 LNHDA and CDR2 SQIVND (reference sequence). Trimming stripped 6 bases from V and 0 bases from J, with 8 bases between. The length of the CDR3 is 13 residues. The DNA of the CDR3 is TGTGCCAGTAGATGGGGGGTGAACACTGAAGCTTTCTTT. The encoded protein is CASRWGVNTEAFF.

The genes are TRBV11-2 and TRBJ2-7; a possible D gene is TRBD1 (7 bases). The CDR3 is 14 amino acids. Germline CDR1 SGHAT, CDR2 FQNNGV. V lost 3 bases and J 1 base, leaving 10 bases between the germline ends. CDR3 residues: CASSFAGGSYEQYF. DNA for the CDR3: TGTGCCAGCAGCTTTGCAGGGGGGTCCTACGAGCAGTACTTC. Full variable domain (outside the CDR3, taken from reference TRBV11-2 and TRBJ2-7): EAGVAQSPRYKIIEKRQSVAFWCNPISGHATLYWYQQILGQGPKLLIQFQNNGVVDDSQLPKDRFSAERLKGVDSTLKIQPAKLEDSAVYLCASSFAGGSYEQYFGPGTRLTVT.

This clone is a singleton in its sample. The CDR3 coding sequence is TGCGCCAGCAGTGAGTCTCTCTCACCCCTCCACTTT. Translating it yields CASSESLSPLHF. The genes are TRBV10-1 and TRBJ1-6, with D unclear. V lost 0 bases and J lost 10, with 4 bases in between. The germline V gene has CDR1 WNHNN and CDR2 SYGVQD (reference sequence). The CDR3 length is 12 residues.

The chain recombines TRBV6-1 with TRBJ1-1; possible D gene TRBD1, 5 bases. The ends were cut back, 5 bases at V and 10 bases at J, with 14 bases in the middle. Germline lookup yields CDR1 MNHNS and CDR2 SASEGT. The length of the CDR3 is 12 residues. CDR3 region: CASSNIRRGAFF. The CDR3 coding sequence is TGTGCCAGCAGTAATATCCGGAGGGGAGCTTTCTTT.

The CDR3 DNA reads as TGTGCCAGCAGTCAGGGGTTACACACTGAAGCTTTCTTT. This gives the protein CASSQGLHTEAFF. The chain combines TRBV27 with TRBJ1-1; TRBD1 might be the D (6 bases). With 5 bases removed from V and 3 bases from J, the gap between germline ends came to 10 bases. The germline V gene has CDR1 MNHEY and CDR2 SMNVEV (reference sequence). The CDR3 is made up of 13 amino acids.

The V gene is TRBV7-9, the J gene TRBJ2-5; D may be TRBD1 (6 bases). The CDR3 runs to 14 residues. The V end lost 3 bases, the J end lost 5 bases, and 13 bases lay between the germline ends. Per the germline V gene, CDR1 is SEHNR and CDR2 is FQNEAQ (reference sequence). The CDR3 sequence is CASSFFQGFETQYF. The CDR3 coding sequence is TGTGCCAGCAGCTTTTTCCAGGGGTTTGAGACCCAGTACTTC.

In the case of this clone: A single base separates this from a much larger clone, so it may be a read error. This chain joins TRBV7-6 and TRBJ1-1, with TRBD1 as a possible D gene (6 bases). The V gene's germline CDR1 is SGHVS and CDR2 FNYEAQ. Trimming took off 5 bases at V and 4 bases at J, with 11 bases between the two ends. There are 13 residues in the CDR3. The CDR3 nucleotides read TGTGCCAGCAGCCAACAGGGTGGCACTGAAGCTTTCTTT. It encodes CASSQQGGTEAFF.

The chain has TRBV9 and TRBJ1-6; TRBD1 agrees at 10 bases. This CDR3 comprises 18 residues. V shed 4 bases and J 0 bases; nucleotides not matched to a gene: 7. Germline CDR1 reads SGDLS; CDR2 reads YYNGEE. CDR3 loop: CASSTDRGRGSYNSPLHF. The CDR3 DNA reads TGTGCCAGCAGCACAGACAGGGGGCGAGGCTCCTATAATTCACCCCTCCACTTT.

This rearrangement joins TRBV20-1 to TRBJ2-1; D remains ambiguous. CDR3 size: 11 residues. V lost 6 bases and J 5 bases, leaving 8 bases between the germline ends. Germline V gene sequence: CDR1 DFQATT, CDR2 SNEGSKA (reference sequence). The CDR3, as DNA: TGCAGTGCAGAACAGAACAATGAGCAGTTCTTC. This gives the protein CSAEQNNEQFF.

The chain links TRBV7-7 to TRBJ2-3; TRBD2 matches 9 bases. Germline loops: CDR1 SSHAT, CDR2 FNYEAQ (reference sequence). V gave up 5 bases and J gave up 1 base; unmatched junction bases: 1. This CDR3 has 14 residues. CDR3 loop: CASSRGGGTDTQYF. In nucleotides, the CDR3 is TGTGCCAGCAGCCGCGGGGGGGGCACAGATACGCAGTATTTT.

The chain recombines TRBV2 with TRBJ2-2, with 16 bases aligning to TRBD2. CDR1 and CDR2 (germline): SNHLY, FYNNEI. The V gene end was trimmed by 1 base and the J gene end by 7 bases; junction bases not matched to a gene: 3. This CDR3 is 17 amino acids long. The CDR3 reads CASSEGGLAGGLGELFF. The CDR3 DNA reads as TGTGCCAGCAGTGAAGGGGGACTAGCGGGGGGGCTCGGGGAGCTGTTTTTT.

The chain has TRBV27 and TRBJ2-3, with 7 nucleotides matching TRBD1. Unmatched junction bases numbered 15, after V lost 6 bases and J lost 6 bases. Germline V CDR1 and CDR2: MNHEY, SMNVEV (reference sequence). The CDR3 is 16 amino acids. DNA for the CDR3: TGTGCCAGCAGGGGACAGCCAGTTCTGTTTGCGGATACGCAGTATTTT. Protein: CASRGQPVLFADTQYF.

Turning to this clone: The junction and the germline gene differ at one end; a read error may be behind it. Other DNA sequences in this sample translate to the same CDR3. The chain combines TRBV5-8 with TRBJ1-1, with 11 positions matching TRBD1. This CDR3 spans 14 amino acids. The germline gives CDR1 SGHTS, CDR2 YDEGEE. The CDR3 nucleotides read TGTGCCAGCACCCGGGACAGGGGGAACACTGAGGCTTTCTTT. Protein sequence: CASTRDRGNTEAFF.

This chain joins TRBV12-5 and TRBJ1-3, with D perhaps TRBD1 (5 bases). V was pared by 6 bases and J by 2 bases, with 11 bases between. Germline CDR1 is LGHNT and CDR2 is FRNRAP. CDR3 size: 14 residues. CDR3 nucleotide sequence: TGTGCTAGTGGCACGGGGGTACCTGGAAACACCATATATTTT. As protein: CASGTGVPGNTIYF.

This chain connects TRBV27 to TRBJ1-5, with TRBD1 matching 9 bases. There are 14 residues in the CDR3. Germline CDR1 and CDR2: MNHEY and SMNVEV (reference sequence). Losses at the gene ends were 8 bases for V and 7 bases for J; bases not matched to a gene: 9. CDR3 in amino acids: CASGGTGGDQPQHF. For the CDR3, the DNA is TGTGCCAGCGGCGGCACAGGGGGCGACCAGCCCCAGCATTTT.